The next 4 T cell receptor beta chains were all read from a single sample in a study of regulatory T cells in long-lasting Graves disease. Through Arm-PCR of CDR3 regions and iRepertoire HTBI primers, TCR beta libraries were built. One entry per CDR3 protein results from TCRdb running MiXCR on the multiplex PCR reads. Among under 800,000 distinct CDR3 sequences listed, 15% to 20% were seen once. Time point specified: newly diagnosed GD, antithyroid drugs for less than 3 months. PBMCs were the source of the RNA used for TCR sequencing. The same specimen was also included in a second study, on T cells in Graves' hyperthyroidism and ophthalmopathy.

The material was peripheral blood mononuclear cells (PBMCs), obtained at new diagnosis, from a patient treated with antithyroid drugs. All receptors come from a woman in her twenties or thirties with Graves disease.

As DNA, the CDR3 is TGCAGTGCTGGGGCCTCCGGCCCTGGCACAGATACGCAGTATTTT. As protein: CSAGASGPGTDTQYF. V is TRBV20-1 and J is TRBJ2-3; D is possibly TRBD1 (5 bases). With 5 bases removed from V and 1 base from J, the gap between germline ends came to 16 bases. Germline CDR1 and CDR2: DFQATT and SNEGSKA (reference sequence). The CDR3 extends over 15 amino acids.

Ten or more counts support this clonotype. CDR3 residues: CAWSYGGVDGANVLTF. As DNA, the CDR3 is TGTGCCTGGAGTTACGGGGGAGTTGATGGGGCCAACGTCCTGACTTTC. The chain has TRBV30 and TRBJ2-6; tentatively, D is TRBD2 (6 bases). The V and J ends lost 2 bases and 3 bases respectively, with 14 bases between them. Germline CDR1 and CDR2: GTSNPN and SVGIG (reference sequence). The CDR3 loop spans 16 amino acids.

This clonotype was picked up many times. The gene calls are TRBV7-2 and TRBJ2-2; weak D call: TRBD1 (6 bases). CDR1 and CDR2 (germline): SGHTA, FQGNSA. The V end was cut by 1 base, the J end by 2 bases, with 17 bases between. The CDR3 spans 18 residues. The CDR3 DNA is TGTGCCAGCAGCTTAGGCGACAACAGGGTTAGAAACACCGGGGAGCTGTTTTTT. Amino acids: CASSLGDNRVRNTGELFF.

Concerning this clonotype itself: This may be a read error, as it is one base from a much larger clone. The rearrangement links TRBV7-3 to TRBJ2-1, with D unclear. The germline V and J ends were trimmed by 2 bases and 12 bases, with 11 bases remaining between them. Germline V lookup: CDR1 SGHTA, CDR2 FQGTGA. The CDR3 is 12 amino acids. CDR3 in amino acids: CASSLPPGRQFF. The CDR3 DNA is TGTGCCAGCAGCTTACCCCCCGGCAGGCAGTTCTTC.